The 19 T cell receptor beta chains reported below all come from one sample, sequenced in a study of esophageal squamous cell carcinoma under preoperative chemotherapy. Specified time point: before preoperative PTX-NDP chemotherapy. MiXCR, applied by TCRdb to the PCR reads, yields one record per CDR3 protein. The sample holds about 30,000 distinct CDR3 sequences, under 55% seen once. The sample was acquired from a patient given preoperative chemotherapy. Source of these receptors: a human donor with esophageal squamous cell carcinoma. The donor label of this sample is uncertain.

In this sample, this clonotype is medium-sized (0.01 to 0.1%). This chain uses TRBV6-6 with TRBJ2-3; a weak D match, TRBD2 (6 bases). The CDR3 runs to 15 residues. Trimming removed 6 bases at V and 4 bases at J, with 17 bases between. Germline CDR1 is MNHNY and CDR2 is SVGAGI (reference sequence). The CDR3 reads CASRTAGRGSDTQYF. DNA of the CDR3: TGTGCCAGCAGGACGGCGGGGAGAGGTTCAGATACGCAGTATTTT.

This clonotype has only a few counts. The rearrangement joins TRBV5-1 to TRBJ2-1, with D uncertain. V was clipped by 0 bases and J by 3 bases, with 16 bases between them. Per the germline V gene, CDR1 is SGHRS and CDR2 is YFSETQ. The CDR3 has 17 residues. CDR3 protein: CASSLGVWGRVYNEQFF. CDR3 DNA sequence: TGCGCCAGCAGCTTGGGGGTGTGGGGAAGGGTCTACAATGAGCAGTTCTTC.

This clonotype appeared a few times. This sequence joins TRBV11-2 and TRBJ2-3; TRBD2 matches 11 bases. The CDR3 spans 16 residues. Germline V lookup: CDR1 SGHAT, CDR2 FQNNGV. Trimming took 5 bases from V and 2 from J; bases not matched to a gene: 6. As DNA, the CDR3 is TGTGCCAGCAGCCCAGGGACTAGCGGATTCACAGATACGCAGTATTTT. It yields the protein CASSPGTSGFTDTQYF.

CDR3 sequence: CASSFQGGRGKDTQYF. The CDR3 nucleotides read TGTGCCAGCAGCTTCCAAGGGGGGAGGGGCAAAGATACGCAGTACTTC. V and J are TRBV7-3 and TRBJ2-4; D perhaps matches TRBD2 (7 bases). The CDR3 spans 16 residues. The V gene lost 3 bases and the J gene lost 13 bases, with 25 bases spanning the gap. Germline V gene sequence: CDR1 SGHTA, CDR2 FQGTGA. Full variable domain (remainder filled in from reference TRBV7-3 and TRBJ2-4): GAGVSQTPSNKVTEKGKYVELRCDPISGHTALYWYRQSLGQGPEFLIYFQGTGAADDSGLPNDRFFAVRPEGSVSTLKIQRTERGDSAVYLCASSFQGGRGKDTQYFGAGTRLSVL.

J is TRBJ2-5 and V is TRBV7-2; 10 bases are shared with TRBD2. The CDR3 extends over 15 amino acids. Unmatched junction bases numbered 13, after V lost 4 bases and J lost 11 bases. The germline CDR1 and CDR2 sequences are SGHTA and FQGNSA. The CDR3 nucleotides are TGTGCCAGCAGCTCGGGGACTAGCGCGGAAAATATGCAGTACTTC. Its protein is CASSSGTSAENMQYF.

Details on this clonotype: One end of the junction does not line up with germline, which may come from a read error. The chain recombines TRBV12-3 or TRBV12-4 with TRBJ2-4; D is possibly TRBD1 or TRBD2 (5 bases each). The CDR3 length is 14 residues. The CDR3 here is CAGTAARDQKIQYF. The CDR3 nucleotides read TGTGCCGGTACCGCGGCCCGGGACCAAAAGATTCAGTACTTC.

The chain has TRBV20-1 and TRBJ2-1, with 11 bases lining up with TRBD2. V was pared by 6 bases and J by 6 bases, with 10 bases of the junction left unmatched. Looked up from germline, CDR1 is DFQATT and CDR2 is SNEGSKA (reference sequence). The CDR3 runs 15 residues. CDR3 protein: CSAYRGLAETNEQFF. The CDR3 DNA sequence: TGCAGTGCCTACAGGGGACTAGCGGAAACCAATGAGCAGTTCTTC.

This clonotype was observed a single time. This chain uses TRBV11-2 with TRBJ1-2, with D hard to call. The CDR3 consists of 16 residues. The V gene's germline CDR1 is SGHAT and CDR2 FQNNGV. Trimming stripped 4 bases from V and 0 bases from J, with 15 bases between. This CDR3 is CASSSFGRQANYGYTF. In DNA, the CDR3 is TGTGCCAGCAGCTCCTTTGGACGGCAAGCTAACTATGGCTACACCTTC.

The chain couples TRBV28 to TRBJ2-6, with 7 bases fitting TRBD1. The trim removed 6 bases at V and 0 bases at J, leaving 8 bases unmatched. The germline gives CDR1 MDHEN, CDR2 SYDVKM. This CDR3 contains 17 residues. In DNA form, the CDR3 reads TGTGCCAGCAGCAAACAGGGGTTCATCTCTGGGGCCAACGTCCTGACTTTC. The encoded protein is CASSKQGFISGANVLTF.

CDR3: CASSLGLTAYNEQFF. The CDR3 DNA reads as TGTGCCAGCAGCTTAGGACTCACTGCCTACAATGAGCAGTTCTTC. The chain carries TRBV7-6 and TRBJ2-1, with no clear D. In germline, CDR1 is SGHVS, CDR2 FNYEAQ. The CDR3 is 15 amino acids. V was shortened by 1 base and J by 2 bases, with 9 bases between the two germline ends.

This chain uses TRBV7-2 with TRBJ2-6; D gene uncertain. V was cut by 5 bases and J by 0 bases, with 5 bases left in between. This CDR3 comprises 14 residues. Germline assignment: CDR1 SGHTA and CDR2 FQGNSA. The CDR3 DNA reads as TGTGCCAGCAGCCCAAGCTCTGGGGCCAACGTCCTGACTTTC. Translating it yields CASSPSSGANVLTF.

This clonotype was observed a handful of times. Germline is not matched at one junction end, which may reflect a read error. The CDR3 spells CASSPPGGRAKNTQYF. DNA for the CDR3: TGTGCCAGCAGCCCACCGGGGGGGAGAGCCAAAAATACGCAGTATTTC. The J gene is TRBJ2-3, the V gene TRBV7-2, with 8 bases identical to TRBD2. The CDR3 has 16 amino acids. Germline V gene data show CDR1 as SGHTA and CDR2 as FQGNSA.

This clonotype was observed many times. The V and J genes are TRBV7-2 and TRBJ1-1; the D is unclear. V lost 2 bases and J 7 bases, leaving 11 bases between the germline ends. The CDR3 consists of 13 residues. CDR1 is SGHTA, CDR2 FQGNSA, per germline. The CDR3 protein is CASSLMRHIEAFF. The CDR3 DNA reads TGTGCCAGCAGCTTAATGAGGCATATTGAAGCTTTCTTT.

This clonotype has a single count. This chain connects TRBV25-1 to TRBJ2-1; perhaps TRBD1 as D (5 bases). The end of the DNA is better explained by TRBJ2-7, so the J call may be wrong. This CDR3 has 14 residues. The germline V gene encodes CDR1 MGHDK and CDR2 SYGVNS. The CDR3 DNA reads TGTGCCAGCAGTGAGGCAGGGATCTCCTACGAGCAGTACTTC. Residues: CASSEAGISYEQYF.

Comments on this clonotype: This likely comes from a read error, as the CDR3 has no conserved phenylalanine or tryptophan at its end. No DNA is shown, since the ends of the CDR3 on it are uncertain; the CDR3 is the one TCRdb lists. This sequence joins TRBV12-5 and TRBJ2-5. The CDR3 is 13 amino acids in total, end residues counted. Germline values: CDR1 LGHNT, CDR2 FRNRAP. The CDR3 region is CASGVDRGETQLS.

J is TRBJ2-1 and V is TRBV11-2; possible D gene TRBD2, 6 bases. The J call may be incorrect, as the DNA end agrees better with TRBJ2-5. CDR3 size: 17 residues. Germline loops: CDR1 SGHAT, CDR2 FQNNGV. CDR3 amino acids: CASSAPGTQAGRETQYF. The DNA for the CDR3 is TGTGCCAGCAGCGCCCCTGGGACCCAAGCGGGCAGAGAGACCCAGTACTTC.

This clonotype was observed a single time. The chain uses TRBV7-8 and TRBJ2-3; TRBD2 agrees at 8 bases. The germline CDR1 and CDR2 sequences are SGHVS and FQNEAQ. The length of the CDR3 is 17 residues. J gave up 14 bases and V 3 bases, and 22 bases lay outside the gene matches. CDR3: CASSLTSVGFNTDELYF. CDR3 bases: TGTGCCAGCAGCTTGACTAGCGTTGGGTTCAACACAGATGAGCTGTATTTT.

This clonotype was seen repeatedly, ten times or more. The chain uses TRBV24-1 and TRBJ2-1; D ambiguous. In germline, CDR1 is KGHDR, CDR2 SFDVKD. The CDR3 has 13 residues. Trimming stripped 1 base from V and 7 bases from J, with 7 bases between. CDR3: CATSDFSRNEQFF. The CDR3 DNA reads as TGTGCCACCAGTGATTTTTCGAGGAATGAGCAGTTCTTC.

On this clonotype: A single base separates this from a much larger clone, so it may be a read error. The CDR3 region has the DNA TGTGCCATCAGTGAAATTACCCAACTGAGGAACAATGAGCAGTACTTC. This gives the protein CAISEITQLRNNEQYF. This chain connects TRBV10-3 to TRBJ2-1; no clear D. The J call may be wrong; the DNA end is better matched by TRBJ2-7. The germline CDR1 and CDR2 sequences are ENHRY and SYGVKD. There are 16 residues in the CDR3.